This T cell receptor (beta chain) is from a study of cytomegalovirus exposure and HLA in healthy donors. V was clipped by 7 bases and J by 2 bases; unmatched bases: 3. Germline V gene lookup returns CDR1 MNHEY and CDR2 SVGAGI. The CDR3 loop spans 13 amino acids. PCR involved 60 Vbeta and 13 Jbeta primers. Produced via immunoSEQ multiplex PCR; TCRdb's table is partial and in-frame only. This sample has 170,000 or so clones, with over 80% found just once. This TCR derives from a man aged 45-65 years in good health and CMV-seronegative. Sequencing used PBMCs. V is TRBV6-5 and J is TRBJ2-7, with 9 bases that match TRBD1. CDR3 nucleotide sequence: TGTGCCAGCACAACAGGGGGCACCTACGAGCAGTACTTC. It encodes CASTTGGTYEQYF.